The rows below give T cell receptor beta chains drawn from one sample of a study of tumor and adjacent non-tumor tissue in lung cancer. TCRdb re-called the multiplex PCR reads with MiXCR, one entry per CDR3 protein. The repertoire holds roughly 49,000 distinct CDR3 sequences, with 70% to 80% as singletons. Specimen: distant non-tumor lung tissue. The receptors stem from a woman aged 55 to 70 with non-small cell lung cancer. Both conserved end residues are part of each CDR3. A D gene is named only where the DNA matches it firmly. Clone size is given for some rows only: seen once, a few or many times, or a class if the clone is expanded.

CDR3 protein	D gene	clone size	V gene	J gene
CASSYYVQDVQYF	.	.	TRBV6-2/TRBV6-3	TRBJ2-4
CSSSFGVFHTGELFF	.	.	TRBV6-6	TRBJ2-2
CSVEDLRSEGAMYF	TRBD1	.	TRBV29-1	TRBJ2-7
CAGSYTGKNTGELFF	.	.	TRBV6-2/TRBV6-3	TRBJ2-2
CASSSDRDGEQFF	TRBD1	medium-sized	TRBV14	TRBJ2-1
CSVEVREGASYEEYF	TRBD1	.	TRBV29-1	TRBJ2-7
CSAEGLAGPTDTQYF	TRBD2	many	TRBV20-1	TRBJ2-3
CANNLGARASQETQYF	.	.	TRBV5-4	TRBJ2-5
CASRNSGREETQYF	.	.	TRBV6-5	TRBJ2-5
CVSNNVLTGTDTQYF	.	.	TRBV4-3	TRBJ2-3
CSARDLTGSLYGYTF	.	few	TRBV20-1	TRBJ1-2
CVSCFDEEISHNSLLHF	.	.	TRBV6-6	TRBJ1-6
CSAAGNQPQHF	.	many	TRBV20-1	TRBJ1-5
CASSPGPLNTEAFF	.	.	TRBV7-2	TRBJ1-1
CSAKGRGLTDTQYF	.	few	TRBV20-1	TRBJ2-3
CVSSLEVVSYNDKFF	.	.	TRBV11-2	TRBJ2-1
CASRATGDHTGAFF	TRBD1	.	TRBV12-3/TRBV12-4	TRBJ1-1
CASAVGGAGYGYTF	.	.	TRBV6-1	TRBJ1-2
CASGYDCRDATNEKLFF	.	.	TRBV11-3	TRBJ1-4
CASSLDPGRNYGYTF	.	many	TRBV11-2	TRBJ1-2
CSSNTVTGELFF	.	.	TRBV20-1	TRBJ2-2
CSASGGTGELFF	.	medium-sized	TRBV20-1	TRBJ2-2
CASSLVSGHNTDTQYF	.	many	TRBV5-6	TRBJ2-3
CASSASRGNQETRYF	TRBD1	.	TRBV12-3/TRBV12-4	TRBJ2-5
CASGEGRKQIF	.	.	TRBV6-2/TRBV6-3	TRBJ2-1
CASSFGTMADEQYF	.	.	TRBV7-6	TRBJ2-7
CVSSLQRNSPLHF	.	.	TRBV4-3	TRBJ1-6
CASSQGGEPYEQYF	.	many	TRBV4-2	TRBJ2-7
CASSRGQGGYGYTF	TRBD1	many	TRBV4-1	TRBJ1-2
CASSLSRYNVQFF	.	.	TRBV28	TRBJ2-1
CASSLVGNEQYF	.	many	TRBV7-9	TRBJ2-7
CASSSDWWRWDSYNEQFF	TRBD1	.	TRBV5-4	TRBJ2-1
CASSIVASNSPLHF	.	.	TRBV11-2	TRBJ1-6
CASNQTPGTGKYGYTF	TRBD1	.	TRBV4-3	TRBJ1-2
CTSSQERGKLFF	.	.	TRBV4-3	TRBJ1-4
CTSRTASGPYEQYF	.	once	TRBV6-2/TRBV6-3	TRBJ2-7
CSVGSGGDTDAYF	.	.	TRBV29-1	TRBJ1-1
CSVPSRGGHTF	.	.	TRBV29-1	TRBJ1-2
CAWRTTPGLAGGIDTQYF	TRBD2	many	TRBV30	TRBJ2-3
CASSWEVGGGGYEQYF	.	.	TRBV11-2	TRBJ2-7
CASSQLAGGSYEQYF	TRBD2	many	TRBV12-3/TRBV12-4	TRBJ2-7
CASSRSGIQETQYF	TRBD2	few	TRBV28	TRBJ2-5
CVSSHGGREAFF	.	.	TRBV6-6	TRBJ1-1